This T cell receptor (beta chain) was captured by sequencing in a study of blood T cell repertoires in COVID-19. CDR1 is LGHDT, CDR2 YNNKEL, per germline (reference sequence). Trimming cost V 4 bases and J 3 bases; bases outside gene matches: 9. The CDR3 extends over 18 amino acids. The table came from immunoSEQ multiplex PCR; TCRdb's copy has only in-frame clones and leaves some out. The sample has 150,000 or so clones, 85% to 90% seen once. The chain joins TRBV3-1 (or the pseudogene TRBV3-2) to TRBJ2-2, with 12 nucleotides matching TRBD1. Material for sequencing was peripheral blood. The sequence came from a man aged 18 to 30 with COVID-19, enrolled during active disease. The CDR3 nucleotides are TGTGCCAGCAGCCGAACTGGGACAGGGGGCGGTCACACCGGGGAGCTGTTTTTT. This sequence encodes CASSRTGTGGGHTGELFF.